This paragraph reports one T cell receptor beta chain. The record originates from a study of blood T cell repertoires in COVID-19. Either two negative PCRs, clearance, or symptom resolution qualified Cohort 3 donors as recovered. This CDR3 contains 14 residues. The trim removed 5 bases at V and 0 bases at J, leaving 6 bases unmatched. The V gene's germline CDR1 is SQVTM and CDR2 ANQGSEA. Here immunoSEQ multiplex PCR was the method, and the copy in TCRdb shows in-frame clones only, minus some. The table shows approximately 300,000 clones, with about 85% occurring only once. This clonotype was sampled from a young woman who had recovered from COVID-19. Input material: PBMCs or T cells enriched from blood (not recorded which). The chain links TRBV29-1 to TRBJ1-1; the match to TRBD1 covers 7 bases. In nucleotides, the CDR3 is TGCAGCGTTAAGCCCACAGGGGTGAACACTGAAGCTTTCTTT. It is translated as CSVKPTGVNTEAFF.